The present TCR beta chain was sequenced within a study of blood T cell repertoires in COVID-19. Background on the study: There were acute and convalescent COVID-19 samples, and they came from the United States, Italy and Spain. T cells, B-cell-depleted T cells, or PBMCs supplied cDNA or gDNA.

Original processing notes: Scientists estimated how many nucleated cells there were by amplifying reference gene primers. This table comes from immunoSEQ multiplex PCR, and its TCRdb copy is limited to in-frame clones, with some not included. V and J calls and clone size are given by that table; D and trimming were obtained from the DNA. The table has approximately 350,000 clones, around 88% seen once; the top ten hold around 3%. The TCR sequence derives from a man aged 30-40 years with active or convalescent COVID-19. Sequencing was carried out using peripheral blood.

In nucleotides, the CDR3 is TGTGCCAGCAGCTTTGACACCAACACTGAAGCTTTCTTT. It specifies CASSFDTNTEAFF. The rearrangement joins TRBV11-1 to TRBJ1-1; D ambiguous. The length of the CDR3 is 13 residues. Germline-derived CDR1 and CDR2 are SGHAT and FQDESV (reference sequence). With 3 bases removed from V and 2 bases from J, the gap between germline ends came to 7 bases.